This TCR beta chain is drawn from a study of blood T cell repertoires in COVID-19. Whole-study context: Acute and convalescent COVID-19 samples came from the United States, Italy and Spain. Sources were T cells, B-cell-depleted T cells, or PBMCs; the material itself was cDNA or gDNA.

The CDR3 length is 15 residues. Germline V lookup: CDR1 SGHAT, CDR2 FQNNGV. The ends lost 5 bases at V and 6 bases at J; junction bases unmatched: 13. This clone is a singleton in its sample. In the source study's methods: Nucleated cell number was recorded as an estimate derived from reference gene primer amplification. Profiling relied on immunoSEQ multiplex PCR, and the TCRdb table lists in-frame clones only, not all of them. V, J and clone size derive from that table, while D and trimming were established from the DNA sequence. In the table there are tens of thousands of clones, around 85% of which are singletons.

This TCR was recovered from a human donor in a cohort sampled during active COVID-19. Sequencing was carried out using peripheral blood. The gene calls are TRBV11-2 and TRBJ2-7; TRBD2 agrees at 7 bases. CDR3 protein: CASSPPGGLGGEQYF. As DNA, the CDR3 is TGTGCCAGCAGCCCCCCGGGGGGTTTGGGGGGCGAGCAGTACTTC.